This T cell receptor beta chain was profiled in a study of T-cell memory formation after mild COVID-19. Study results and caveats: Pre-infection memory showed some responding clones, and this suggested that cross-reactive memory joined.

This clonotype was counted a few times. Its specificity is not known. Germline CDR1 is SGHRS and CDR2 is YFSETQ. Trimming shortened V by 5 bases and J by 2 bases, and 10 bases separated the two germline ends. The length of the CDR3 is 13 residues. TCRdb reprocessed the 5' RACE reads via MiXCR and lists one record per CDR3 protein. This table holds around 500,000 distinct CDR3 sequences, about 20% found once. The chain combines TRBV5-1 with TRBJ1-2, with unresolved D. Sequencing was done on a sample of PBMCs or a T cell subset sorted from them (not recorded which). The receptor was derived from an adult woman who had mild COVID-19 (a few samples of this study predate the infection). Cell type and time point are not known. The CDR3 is CASRMDGNYGYTF. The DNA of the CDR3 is TGCGCCAGCAGGATGGACGGGAACTATGGCTACACCTTC. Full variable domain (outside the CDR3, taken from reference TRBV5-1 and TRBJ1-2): KAGVTQTPRYLIKTRGQQVTLSCSPISGHRSVSWYQQTPGQGLQFLFEYFSETQRNKGNFPGRFSGRQFSNSRSEMNVSTLELGDSALYLCASRMDGNYGYTFGSGTRLTVV.